This T cell receptor (beta chain) was identified in a study of Graves' ophthalmopathy and Graves' hyperthyroidism. The study, taken as a whole, reports: Its predictions of ophthalmopathy progression gave the model 60% to 71% sensitivity and 72% to 80% specificity. The blood repertoire also included most expanded thyroid clonotypes above 0.001 frequency. Discrimination between ophthalmopathy and stable hyperthyroidism by a 13-signature model showed nearly 90% sensitivity and about 84% specificity.

CDR3 regions of TCR beta were amplified from RNA transcripts. An initial RT-PCR round employing HTBI primers preceded a second-round multiplex PCR. MiXCR was run by TCRdb on the multiplex PCR reads, yielding one entry per CDR3 protein. Of 200,000 to 250,000 distinct CDR3 sequences listed, roughly 27% are singletons. In this sample, this clonotype turned up many times. The antigen remains unidentified. Where ophthalmopathy was present, donors had moderate-to-severe activity, CAS ≥3, NOSPECS ≥4 and duration under 3 months. Deletions cut 6 bases from V and 2 bases from J, with 17 bases between. Germline CDR1 and CDR2: MNHNS and SASEGT. The length of the CDR3 is 15 residues.

The material sequenced was peripheral blood. This sequence was found in a man aged 50-59 years with Graves' ophthalmopathy. The chain joins TRBV6-1 to TRBJ2-7; tentative D call: TRBD1 (5 bases). As DNA, the CDR3 is TGTGCCAGCAGCAATGGTCCGGCGGACACCTACGAGCAGTACTTC. Translated: CASSNGPADTYEQYF.